This TCR beta chain was sequenced for a study of T cell changes during pregnancy in multiple sclerosis. V dropped 6 bases and J dropped 2; count of bases not matched to a gene: 8. Per the germline V gene, CDR1 is MGHDK and CDR2 is SYGVNS. The CDR3 has 17 residues. Profiled with immunoSEQ multiplex PCR; TCRdb holds only in-frame clones, not every one. The sample consists of around 59,000 clones, over 90% of them appearing once. The sequence came from a female donor with multiple sclerosis, enrolled in a pregnancy study. The sequencing used peripheral blood, collected in the first trimester of pregnancy. The chain carries TRBV25-1 and TRBJ2-6; TRBD1 matches 9 bases. CDR3 bases: TGTGCCAGCAGGGGGGACAGGGAAAGGACTGGGGCCAACGTCCTGACTTTC. The encoded protein is CASRGDRERTGANVLTF.